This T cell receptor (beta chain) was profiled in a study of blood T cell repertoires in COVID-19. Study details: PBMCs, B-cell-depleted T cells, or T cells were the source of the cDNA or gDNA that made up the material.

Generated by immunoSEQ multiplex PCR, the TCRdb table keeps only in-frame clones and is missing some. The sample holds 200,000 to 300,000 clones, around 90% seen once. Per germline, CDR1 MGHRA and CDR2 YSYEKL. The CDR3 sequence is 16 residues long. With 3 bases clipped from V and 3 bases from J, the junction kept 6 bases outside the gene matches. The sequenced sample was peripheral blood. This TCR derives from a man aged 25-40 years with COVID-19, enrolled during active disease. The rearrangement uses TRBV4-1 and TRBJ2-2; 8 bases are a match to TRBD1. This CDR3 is CASSQTGQGHTGELFF. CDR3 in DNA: TGCGCCAGCAGCCAGACTGGACAGGGTCACACCGGGGAGCTGTTTTTT.